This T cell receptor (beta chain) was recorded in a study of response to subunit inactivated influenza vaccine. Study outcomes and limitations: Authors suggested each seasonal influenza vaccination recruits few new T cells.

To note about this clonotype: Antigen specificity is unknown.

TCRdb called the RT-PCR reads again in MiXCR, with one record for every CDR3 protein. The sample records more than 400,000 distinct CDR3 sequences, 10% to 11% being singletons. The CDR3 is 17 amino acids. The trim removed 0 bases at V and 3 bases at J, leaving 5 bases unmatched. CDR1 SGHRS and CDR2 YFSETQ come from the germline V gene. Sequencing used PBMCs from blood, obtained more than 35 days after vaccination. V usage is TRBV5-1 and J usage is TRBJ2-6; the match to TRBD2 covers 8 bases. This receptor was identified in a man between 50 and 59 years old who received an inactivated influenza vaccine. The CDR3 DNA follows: TGCGCCAGCAGCTTGGTCCGGGGGGGGTATGGGGCCAACGTCCTGACTTTC. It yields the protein CASSLVRGGYGANVLTF.